The 2 T cell receptor beta chains given below trace back to one sample, sequenced in a study of cytomegalovirus exposure and HLA in healthy donors. Data came from immunoSEQ multiplex PCR; TCRdb stores just in-frame clones and leaves some out. The top ten hold roughly 1.9% of the sample, which has tens of thousands of clones, approximately 91% seen once. The sample was PBMCs. These receptors all stem from a young man in good health and CMV-seronegative.

V is TRBV10-1 and J is TRBJ2-7; perhaps TRBD2 as D (5 bases). V lost 4 bases to trimming and J lost 1 base, with 11 bases between them. The germline gives CDR1 WNHNN, CDR2 SYGVQD (reference sequence). This CDR3 has 14 amino acids. Here the CDR3 DNA reads TGCGCCAGCAGTGGTAGGAGCGGTTCCTACGAGCAGTACTTC. Translating it yields CASSGRSGSYEQYF.

Only one count was recorded for this clone. The rearrangement uses TRBV9 and TRBJ2-1; a possible D gene is TRBD2 (6 bases). The V gene's germline CDR1 is SGDLS and CDR2 YYNGEE. Trimming shortened V by 3 bases and J by 4 bases, and 20 bases separated the two germline ends. The length of the CDR3 is 17 residues. The CDR3 sequence is CASSALLIADTYNEQFF. The DNA for the CDR3 is TGTGCCAGCAGCGCGCTCTTAATAGCGGATACGTACAATGAGCAGTTCTTC.